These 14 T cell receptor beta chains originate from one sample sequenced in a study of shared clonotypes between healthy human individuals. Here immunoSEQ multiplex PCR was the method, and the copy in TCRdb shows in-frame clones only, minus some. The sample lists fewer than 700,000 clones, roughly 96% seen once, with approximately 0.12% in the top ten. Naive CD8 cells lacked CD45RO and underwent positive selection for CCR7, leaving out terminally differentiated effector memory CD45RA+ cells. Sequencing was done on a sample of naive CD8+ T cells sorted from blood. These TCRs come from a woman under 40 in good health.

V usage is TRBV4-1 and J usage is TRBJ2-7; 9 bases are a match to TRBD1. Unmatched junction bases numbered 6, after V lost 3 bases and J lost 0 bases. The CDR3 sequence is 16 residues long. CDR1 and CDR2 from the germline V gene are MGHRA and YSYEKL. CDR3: CASSHEPGQGSYEQYF. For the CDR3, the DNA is TGCGCCAGCAGCCATGAACCGGGACAGGGCTCCTACGAGCAGTACTTC.

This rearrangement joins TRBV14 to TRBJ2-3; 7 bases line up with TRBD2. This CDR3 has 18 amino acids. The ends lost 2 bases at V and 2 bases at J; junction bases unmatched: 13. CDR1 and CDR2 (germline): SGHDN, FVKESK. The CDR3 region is CASSQFPPGRPDTDTQYF. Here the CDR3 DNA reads TGTGCCAGCAGCCAATTCCCCCCCGGGAGGCCAGACACAGATACGCAGTATTTT. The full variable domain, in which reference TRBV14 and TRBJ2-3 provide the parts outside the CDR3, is EAGVTQFPSHSVIEKGQTVTLRCDPISGHDNLYWYRRVMGKEIKFLLHFVKESKQDESGMPNNRFLAERTGGTYSTLKVQPAELEDSGVYFCASSQFPPGRPDTDTQYFGPGTRLTVL.

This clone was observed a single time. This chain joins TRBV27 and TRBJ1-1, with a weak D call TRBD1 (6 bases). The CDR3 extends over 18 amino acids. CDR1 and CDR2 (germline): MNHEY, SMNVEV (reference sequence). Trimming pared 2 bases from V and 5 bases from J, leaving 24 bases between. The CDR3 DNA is TGTGCCAGCAGTTTAGGGGCCTCGGCAGGGGCCGCCTTAACTGAAGCTTTCTTT. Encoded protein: CASSLGASAGAALTEAFF.

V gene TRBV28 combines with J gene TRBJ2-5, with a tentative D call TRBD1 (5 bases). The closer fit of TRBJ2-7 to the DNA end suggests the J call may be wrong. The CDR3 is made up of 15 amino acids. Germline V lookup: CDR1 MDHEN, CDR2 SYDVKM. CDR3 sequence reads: CASSLGAGSPYEQYF. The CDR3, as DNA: TGTGCCAGCAGTTTAGGAGCAGGGTCCCCCTACGAGCAGTACTTC.

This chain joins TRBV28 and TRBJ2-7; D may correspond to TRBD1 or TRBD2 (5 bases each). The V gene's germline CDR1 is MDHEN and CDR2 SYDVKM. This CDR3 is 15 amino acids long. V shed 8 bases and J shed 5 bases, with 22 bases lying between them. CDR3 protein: CASHGVGVYPHEQYF. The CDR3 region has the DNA TGTGCCAGCCACGGGGTGGGGGTATATCCTCACGAGCAGTACTTC.

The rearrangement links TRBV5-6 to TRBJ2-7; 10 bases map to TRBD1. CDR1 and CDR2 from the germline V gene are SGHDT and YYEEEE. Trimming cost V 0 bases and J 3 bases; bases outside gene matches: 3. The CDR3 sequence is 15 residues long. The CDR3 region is CASSLGGTGVYEQYF. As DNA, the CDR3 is TGTGCCAGCAGCTTGGGGGGGACAGGGGTCTACGAGCAGTACTTC.

In DNA form, the CDR3 reads TGTGCCAGCAGCGTAGGGGTACCCACCGGGGAGCTGTTTTTT. Protein product: CASSVGVPTGELFF. The chain couples TRBV9 to TRBJ2-2; no reliable D call. Germline CDR1 and CDR2: SGDLS and YYNGEE. V dropped 0 bases and J dropped 4 bases, with 7 bases sitting between them. There are 14 residues in the CDR3.

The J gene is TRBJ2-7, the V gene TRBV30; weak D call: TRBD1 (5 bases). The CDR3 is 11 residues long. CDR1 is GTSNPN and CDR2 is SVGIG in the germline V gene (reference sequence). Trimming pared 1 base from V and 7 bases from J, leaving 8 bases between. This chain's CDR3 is CAWSDAGEQYF. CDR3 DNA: TGTGCCTGGAGTGACGCAGGGGAGCAGTACTTC.

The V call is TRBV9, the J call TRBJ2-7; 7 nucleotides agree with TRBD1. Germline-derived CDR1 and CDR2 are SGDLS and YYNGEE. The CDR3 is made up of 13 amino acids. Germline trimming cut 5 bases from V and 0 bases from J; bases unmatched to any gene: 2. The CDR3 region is CASRGQSSYEQYF. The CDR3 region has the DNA TGTGCCAGCAGGGGACAGAGCTCCTACGAGCAGTACTTC.

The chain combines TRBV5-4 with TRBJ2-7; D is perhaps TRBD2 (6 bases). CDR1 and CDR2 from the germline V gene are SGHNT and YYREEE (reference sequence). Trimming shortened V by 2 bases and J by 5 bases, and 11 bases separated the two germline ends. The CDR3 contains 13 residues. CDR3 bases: TGTGCCAGCAGCTTCTCTAGCGCGCACGAGCAGTACTTC. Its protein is CASSFSSAHEQYF.

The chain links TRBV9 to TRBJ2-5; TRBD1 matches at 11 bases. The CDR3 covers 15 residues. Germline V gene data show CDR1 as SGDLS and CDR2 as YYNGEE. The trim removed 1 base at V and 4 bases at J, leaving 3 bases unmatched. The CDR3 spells CASSVWDRGIETQYF. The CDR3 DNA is TGTGCCAGCAGCGTATGGGACAGGGGGATAGAGACCCAGTACTTC.

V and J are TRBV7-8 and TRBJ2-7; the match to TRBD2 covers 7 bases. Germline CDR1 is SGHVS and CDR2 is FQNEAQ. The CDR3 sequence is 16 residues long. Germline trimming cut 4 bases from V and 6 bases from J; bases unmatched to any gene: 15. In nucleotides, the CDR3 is TGTGCCAGCAGCTCAGGACCGGCGGGAGAGGCTTGCGAGCAGTACTTC. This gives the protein CASSSGPAGEACEQYF.

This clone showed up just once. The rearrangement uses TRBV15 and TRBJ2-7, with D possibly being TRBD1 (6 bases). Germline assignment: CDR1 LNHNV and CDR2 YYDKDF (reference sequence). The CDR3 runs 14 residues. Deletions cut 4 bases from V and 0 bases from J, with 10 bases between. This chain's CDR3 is CATSTGELSYEQYF. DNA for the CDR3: TGTGCCACCAGCACAGGGGAACTCTCCTACGAGCAGTACTTC.

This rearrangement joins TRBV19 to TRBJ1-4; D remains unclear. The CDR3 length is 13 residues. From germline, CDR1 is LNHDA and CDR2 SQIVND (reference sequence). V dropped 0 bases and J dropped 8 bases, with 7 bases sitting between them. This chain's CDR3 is CASSIDLEEKLFF. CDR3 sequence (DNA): TGTGCCAGTAGTATAGATTTGGAGGAAAAACTGTTTTTT.